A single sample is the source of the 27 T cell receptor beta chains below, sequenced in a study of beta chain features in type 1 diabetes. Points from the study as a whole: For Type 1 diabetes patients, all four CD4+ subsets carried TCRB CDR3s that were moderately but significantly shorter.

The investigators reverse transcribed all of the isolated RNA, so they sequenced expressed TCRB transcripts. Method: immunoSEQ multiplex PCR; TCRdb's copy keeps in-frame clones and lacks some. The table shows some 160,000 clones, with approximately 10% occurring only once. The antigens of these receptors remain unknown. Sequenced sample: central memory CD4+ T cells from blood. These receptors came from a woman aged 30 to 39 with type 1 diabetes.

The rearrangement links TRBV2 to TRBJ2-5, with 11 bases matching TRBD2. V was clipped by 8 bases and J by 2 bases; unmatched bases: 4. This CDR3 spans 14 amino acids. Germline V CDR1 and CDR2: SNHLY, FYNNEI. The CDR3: CASCSGRGQETQYF. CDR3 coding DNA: TGTGCCAGCTGTAGCGGGAGGGGTCAAGAGACCCAGTACTTC.

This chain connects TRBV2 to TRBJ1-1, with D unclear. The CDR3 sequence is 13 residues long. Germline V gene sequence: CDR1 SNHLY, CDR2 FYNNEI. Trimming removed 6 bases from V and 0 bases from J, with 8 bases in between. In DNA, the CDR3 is TGTGCCAGCAGGGTCGAGATGAACACTGAAGCTTTCTTT. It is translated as CASRVEMNTEAFF.

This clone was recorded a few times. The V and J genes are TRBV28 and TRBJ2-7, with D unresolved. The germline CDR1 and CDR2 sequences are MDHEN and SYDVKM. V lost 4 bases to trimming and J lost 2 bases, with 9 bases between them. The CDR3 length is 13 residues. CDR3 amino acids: CASSSPQAYEQYF. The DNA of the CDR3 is TGTGCCAGCAGTTCCCCTCAGGCCTACGAGCAGTACTTC.

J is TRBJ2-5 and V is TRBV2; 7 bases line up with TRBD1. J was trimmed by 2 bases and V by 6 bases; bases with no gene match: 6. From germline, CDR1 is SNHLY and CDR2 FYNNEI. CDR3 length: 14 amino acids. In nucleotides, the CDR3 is TGTGCCAGCAGACACCGGGACAGACAAGAGACCCAGTACTTC. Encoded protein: CASRHRDRQETQYF.

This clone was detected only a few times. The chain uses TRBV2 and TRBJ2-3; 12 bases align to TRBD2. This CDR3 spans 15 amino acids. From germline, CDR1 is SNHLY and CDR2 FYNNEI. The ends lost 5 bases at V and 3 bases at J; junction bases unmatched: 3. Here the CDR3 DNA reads TGTGCCAGCAGTCTAGCGGGAGGGCCGACAGATACGCAGTATTTT. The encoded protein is CASSLAGGPTDTQYF.

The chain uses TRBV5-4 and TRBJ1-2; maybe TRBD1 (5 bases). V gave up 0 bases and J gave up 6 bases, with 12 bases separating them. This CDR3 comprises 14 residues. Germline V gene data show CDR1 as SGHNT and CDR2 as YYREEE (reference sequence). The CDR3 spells CASSLAGLSHGYTF. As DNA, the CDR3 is TGTGCCAGCAGCTTGGCAGGGTTATCTCATGGCTACACCTTC.

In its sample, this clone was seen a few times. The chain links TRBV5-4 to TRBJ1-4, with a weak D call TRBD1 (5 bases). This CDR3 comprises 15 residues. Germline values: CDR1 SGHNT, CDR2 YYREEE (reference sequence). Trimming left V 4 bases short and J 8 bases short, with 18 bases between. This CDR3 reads CASSPSGGVVEKLFF. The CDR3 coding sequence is TGTGCCAGCAGCCCTTCAGGAGGGGTAGTCGAAAAACTGTTTTTT. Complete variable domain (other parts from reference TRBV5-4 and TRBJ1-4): ETGVTQSPTHLIKTRGQQVTLRCSSQSGHNTVSWYQQALGQGPQFIFQYYREEENGRGNFPPRFSGLQFPNYSSELNVNALELDDSALYLCASSPSGGVVEKLFFGSGTQLSVL.

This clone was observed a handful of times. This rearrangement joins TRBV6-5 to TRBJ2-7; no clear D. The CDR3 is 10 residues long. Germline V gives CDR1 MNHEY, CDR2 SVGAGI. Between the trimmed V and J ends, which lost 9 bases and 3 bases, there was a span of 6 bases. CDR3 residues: CARGGYEQYF. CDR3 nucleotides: TGTGCCAGAGGCGGCTACGAGCAGTACTTC.

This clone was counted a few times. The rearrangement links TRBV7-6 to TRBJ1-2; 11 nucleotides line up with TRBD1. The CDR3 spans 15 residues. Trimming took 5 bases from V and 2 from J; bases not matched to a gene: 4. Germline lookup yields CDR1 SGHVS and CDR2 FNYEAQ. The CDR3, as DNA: TGTGCCAGCAGCGCGCGGACAGGGGGCAACTATGGCTACACCTTC. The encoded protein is CASSARTGGNYGYTF.

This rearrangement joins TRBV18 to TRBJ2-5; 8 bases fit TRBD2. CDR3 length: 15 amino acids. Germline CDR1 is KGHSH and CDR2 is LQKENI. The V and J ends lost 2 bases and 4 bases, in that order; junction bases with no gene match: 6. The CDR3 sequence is CASSPYNGGGETQYF. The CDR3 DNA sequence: TGTGCCAGCTCACCATACAACGGGGGGGGAGAGACCCAGTACTTC.

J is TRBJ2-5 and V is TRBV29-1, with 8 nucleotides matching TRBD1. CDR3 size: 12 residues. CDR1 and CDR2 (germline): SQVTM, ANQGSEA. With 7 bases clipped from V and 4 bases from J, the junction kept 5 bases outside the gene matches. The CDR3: CSADRGGETQYF. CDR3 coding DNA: TGCAGCGCCGACAGGGGTGGAGAGACCCAGTACTTC.

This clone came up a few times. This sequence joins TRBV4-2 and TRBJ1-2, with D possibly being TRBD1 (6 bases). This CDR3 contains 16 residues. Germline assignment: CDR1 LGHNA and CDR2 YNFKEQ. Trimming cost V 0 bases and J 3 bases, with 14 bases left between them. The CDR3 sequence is CASSQDLPRGDYGYTF. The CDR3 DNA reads TGTGCCAGCAGCCAAGATCTCCCCAGGGGTGACTATGGCTACACCTTC.

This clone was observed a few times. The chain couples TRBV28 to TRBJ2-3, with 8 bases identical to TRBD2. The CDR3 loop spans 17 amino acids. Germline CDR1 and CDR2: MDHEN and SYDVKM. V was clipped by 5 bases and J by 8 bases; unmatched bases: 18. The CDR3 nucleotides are TGTGCCAGCAGTCAGGGGCACCAGACTAGCGCCTTTGGTACGCAGTATTTT. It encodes CASSQGHQTSAFGTQYF. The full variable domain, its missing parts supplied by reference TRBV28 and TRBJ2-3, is DVKVTQSSRYLVKRTGEKVFLECVQDMDHENMFWYRQDPGLGLRLIYFSYDVKMKEKGDIPEGYSVSREKKERFSLILESASTNQTSMYLCASSQGHQTSAFGTQYFGPGTRLTVL.

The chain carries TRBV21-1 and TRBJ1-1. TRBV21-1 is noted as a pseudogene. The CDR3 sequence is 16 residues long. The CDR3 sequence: CARKAPRGMANTEAFF. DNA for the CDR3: TGTGCCAGGAAAGCGCCTCGAGGGATGGCGAACACTGAAGCTTTCTTT.

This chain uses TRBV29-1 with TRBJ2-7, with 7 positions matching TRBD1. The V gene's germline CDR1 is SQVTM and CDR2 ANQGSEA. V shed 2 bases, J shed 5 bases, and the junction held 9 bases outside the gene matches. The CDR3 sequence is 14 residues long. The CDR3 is CSVERGDRDDEQYF. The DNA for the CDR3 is TGCAGCGTTGAAAGGGGCGACAGGGACGACGAGCAGTACTTC.

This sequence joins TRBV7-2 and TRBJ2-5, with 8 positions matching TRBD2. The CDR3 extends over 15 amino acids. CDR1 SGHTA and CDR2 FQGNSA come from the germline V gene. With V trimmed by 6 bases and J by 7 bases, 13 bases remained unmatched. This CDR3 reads CASSLWGLEAGTQYF. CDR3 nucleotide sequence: TGTGCCAGCAGTCTGTGGGGACTAGAGGCTGGGACCCAGTACTTC.

CDR3 sequence: CASSYGLDGNTIYF. The CDR3 DNA follows: TGTGCCAGCAGCTACGGACTGGACGGAAACACCATATATTTT. This chain connects TRBV14 to TRBJ1-3; D is uncertain. Germline assignment: CDR1 SGHDN and CDR2 FVKESK. This CDR3 has 14 residues. V was clipped by 5 bases and J by 4 bases, with 12 bases between them.

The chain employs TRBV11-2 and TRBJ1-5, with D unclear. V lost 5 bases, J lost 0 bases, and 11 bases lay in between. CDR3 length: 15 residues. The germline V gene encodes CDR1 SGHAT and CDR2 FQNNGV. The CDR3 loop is CASSPSVNSNQPQHF. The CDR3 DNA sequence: TGTGCCAGCAGCCCGAGTGTTAATAGCAATCAGCCCCAGCATTTT.

This CDR3 is CAWRIPRDFGSYNEQFF. CDR3 sequence (DNA): TGTGCCTGGAGAATCCCCCGAGATTTCGGGTCCTACAATGAGCAGTTCTTC. The chain is built from TRBV30 and TRBJ2-1; D remains unclear. Per the germline V gene, CDR1 is GTSNPN and CDR2 is SVGIG (reference sequence). Trimming removed 3 bases from V and 1 base from J, with 19 bases in between. The CDR3 has 17 residues.

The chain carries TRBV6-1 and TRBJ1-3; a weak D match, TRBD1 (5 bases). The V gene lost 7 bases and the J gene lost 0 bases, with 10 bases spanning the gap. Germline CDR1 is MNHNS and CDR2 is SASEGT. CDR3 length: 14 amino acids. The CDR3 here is CASIRQSSGNTIYF. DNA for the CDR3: TGTGCCAGCATACGACAGAGCTCTGGAAACACCATATATTTT.

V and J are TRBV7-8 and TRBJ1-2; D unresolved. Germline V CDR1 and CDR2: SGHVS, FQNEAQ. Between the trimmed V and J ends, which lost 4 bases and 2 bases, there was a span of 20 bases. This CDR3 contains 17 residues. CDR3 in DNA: TGTGCCAGCAGCTCCCTCCGAGTCCTAACGGGGAACTATGGCTACACCTTC. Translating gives CASSSLRVLTGNYGYTF.

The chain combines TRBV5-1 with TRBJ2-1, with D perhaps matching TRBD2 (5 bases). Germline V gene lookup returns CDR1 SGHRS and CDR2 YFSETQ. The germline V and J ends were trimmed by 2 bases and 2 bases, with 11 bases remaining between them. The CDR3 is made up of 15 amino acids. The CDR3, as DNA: TGCGCCAGCAGCTTCGGGGTTGGGGCCTACAATGAGCAGTTCTTC. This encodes CASSFGVGAYNEQFF.

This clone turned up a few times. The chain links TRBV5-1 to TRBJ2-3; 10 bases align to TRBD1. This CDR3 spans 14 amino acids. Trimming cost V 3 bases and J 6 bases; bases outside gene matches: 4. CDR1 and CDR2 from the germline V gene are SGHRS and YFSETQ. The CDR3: CASSSGTGVDTQYF. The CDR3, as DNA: TGCGCCAGCAGCTCCGGGACAGGGGTTGATACGCAGTATTTT.

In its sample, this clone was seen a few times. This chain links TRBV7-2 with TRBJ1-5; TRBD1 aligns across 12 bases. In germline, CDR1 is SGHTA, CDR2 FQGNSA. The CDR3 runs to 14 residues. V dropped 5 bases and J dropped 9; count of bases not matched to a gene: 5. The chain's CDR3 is CASSPGTGGRPQHF. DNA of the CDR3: TGTGCCAGCAGCCCGGGGACAGGGGGCCGGCCCCAGCATTTT.

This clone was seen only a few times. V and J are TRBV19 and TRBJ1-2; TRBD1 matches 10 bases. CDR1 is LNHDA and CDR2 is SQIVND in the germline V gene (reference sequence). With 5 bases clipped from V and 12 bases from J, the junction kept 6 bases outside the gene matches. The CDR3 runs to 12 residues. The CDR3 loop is CASSARQGANTF. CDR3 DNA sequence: TGTGCCAGTAGTGCCAGACAGGGGGCAAACACCTTC.

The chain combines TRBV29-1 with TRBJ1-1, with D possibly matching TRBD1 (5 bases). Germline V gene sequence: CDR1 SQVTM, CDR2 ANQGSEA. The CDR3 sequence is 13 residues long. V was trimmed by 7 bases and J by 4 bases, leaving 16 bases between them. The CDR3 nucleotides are TGCAGCGCCCCTAAGACAGATACCACTGAAGCTTTCTTT. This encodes CSAPKTDTTEAFF.

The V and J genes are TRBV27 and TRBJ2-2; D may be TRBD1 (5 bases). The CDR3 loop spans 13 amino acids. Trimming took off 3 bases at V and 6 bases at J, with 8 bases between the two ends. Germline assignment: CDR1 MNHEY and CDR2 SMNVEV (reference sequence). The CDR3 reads CASSLGRSGELFF. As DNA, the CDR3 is TGTGCCAGCAGTTTGGGGCGTTCCGGGGAGCTGTTTTTT.